One TCR beta chain is described in this entry. The entry originates in a study of cytomegalovirus exposure and HLA in healthy donors. It was with 60 Vbeta and 13 Jbeta primers that the PCR ran. Clones were read by immunoSEQ multiplex PCR, and TCRdb kept only the in-frame ones, dropping some. The sample table includes about 41,000 clones. From germline, CDR1 is LNHDA and CDR2 SQIVND (reference sequence). V gave up 0 bases and J gave up 2 bases, with 11 bases separating them. The CDR3 is made up of 15 amino acids. Sequencing used PBMCs. The receptor comes from a man aged 25 to 40 in good health and CMV-seronegative. This rearrangement joins TRBV19 to TRBJ2-7; D not resolved. The CDR3 loop is CASSIDRGVAYEQYF. In DNA form, the CDR3 reads TGTGCCAGTAGTATAGACCGCGGCGTGGCCTACGAGCAGTACTTC. The variable domain in full, with the rest retrieved from reference TRBV19 and TRBJ2-7, is DGGITQSPKYLFRKEGQNVTLSCEQNLNHDAMYWYRQDPGQGLRLIYYSQIVNDFQKGDIAEGYSVSREKKESFPLTVTSAQKNPTAFYLCASSIDRGVAYEQYFGPGTRLTVT.